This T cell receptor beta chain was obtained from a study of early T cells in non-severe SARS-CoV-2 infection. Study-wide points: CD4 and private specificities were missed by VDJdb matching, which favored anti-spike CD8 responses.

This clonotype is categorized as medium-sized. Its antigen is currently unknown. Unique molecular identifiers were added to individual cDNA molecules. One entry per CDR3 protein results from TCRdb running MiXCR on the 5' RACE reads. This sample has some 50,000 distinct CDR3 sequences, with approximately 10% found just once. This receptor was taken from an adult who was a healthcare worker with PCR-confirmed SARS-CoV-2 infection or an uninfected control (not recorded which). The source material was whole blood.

DNA for the CDR3: TGTGCCAGCACCACAGGGGGTAGCACCGGGGAGCTGTTTTTT. Its protein is CASTTGGSTGELFF. This rearrangement joins TRBV12-3 or TRBV12-4 to TRBJ2-2; TRBD1 agrees at 8 bases. CDR3 size: 14 residues. The trim removed 7 bases at V and 4 bases at J, leaving 5 bases unmatched.